This T cell receptor (beta chain) appears in the sequencing data of a study of PD-1 blockade in classical Hodgkin lymphoma. The table lists this clone with a count of one. Following autologous stem cell transplantation, relapse occurred in every patient, and exposure to brentuximab vedotin varied. Clones were read by immunoSEQ multiplex PCR, and TCRdb kept only the in-frame ones, dropping some. The data hold 22,000 or so clones, with 80% observed a single time. Germline lookup yields CDR1 KGHSH and CDR2 LQKENI. The CDR3 runs to 16 residues. V lost 2 bases, J lost 4 bases, and 3 bases stayed unmatched.

Sample: peripheral blood mononuclear cells (PBMCs), taken before the second cycle of nivolumab. This TCR was sampled from a human donor with classical Hodgkin lymphoma. The rearrangement joins TRBV18 to TRBJ2-3; TRBD2 matches at 13 bases. The CDR3, as DNA: TGTGCCAGCTCACCAATGGGACTAGCGGGATCAGATACGCAGTATTTT. It yields the protein CASSPMGLAGSDTQYF.